These T cell receptor beta chains were read from a single sample in a study of beta chain features in type 1 diabetes. Here immunoSEQ multiplex PCR was the method, and the copy in TCRdb shows in-frame clones only, minus some. The data show hundreds of thousands of clones, with over 13% seen just once and just under 0.04% held by the top ten. The sequenced sample was naive CD4+ T cells from blood. The receptor set was obtained from a man between 18 and 35 years old with type 1 diabetes. The CDR3 runs from the conserved cysteine through the conserved F or W. The order of the fields is V gene, J gene, clone size, D gene, CDR3 DNA, CDR3 protein. D genes are given only for firm matches. Size is stated for part of the rows, as once, few or many counts, or as a class when the clone is expanded.

V: TRBV2
J: TRBJ1-5
size: few
D: TRBD1
DNA: TGTGCCGCATCTGAGGGGGCTAGCAATCAGCCCCAGCATTTT
CDR3: CAASEGASNQPQHF

V: TRBV7-2
J: TRBJ2-3
size: few
D: TRBD2
DNA: TGTGCCAGCAGCGGGGGACTAGCAGATACGCAGTATTTT
CDR3: CASSGGLADTQYF

V: TRBV7-2
J: TRBJ2-7
size: .
D: .
DNA: TGTGCCAGCAGCTTACGTCGTCAATACTACTACGAGCAGTACTTC
CDR3: CASSLRRQYYYEQYF

V: TRBV7-9
J: TRBJ2-1
size: few
D: TRBD2
DNA: TGTGCCAGCAGCTTGAGGACTAGCGACTACAATGAGCAGTTCTTC
CDR3: CASSLRTSDYNEQFF

V: TRBV18
J: TRBJ2-5
size: once
D: .
DNA: TGTGCCAGCTCACCACCGAGTGGGAACCAAGAGACCCAGTACTTC
CDR3: CASSPPSGNQETQYF

V: TRBV5-4
J: TRBJ1-2
size: .
D: .
DNA: TGTGCCAGCAGCCTCCCGGGGAATAACTATGGCTACACCTTC
CDR3: CASSLPGNNYGYTF

V: TRBV7-9
J: TRBJ2-1
size: .
D: .
DNA: TGTGCCAGCAGCTTAGAAGTTGGACTACCAAATGAGCAGTTCTTC
CDR3: CASSLEVGLPNEQFF

V: TRBV6-5
J: TRBJ1-2
size: few
D: .
DNA: TGTGCCAGCAGTCCATATGGACAGCGCTATGGCTACACCTTC
CDR3: CASSPYGQRYGYTF

V: TRBV7-9
J: TRBJ2-2
size: .
D: .
DNA: TGTGCCAGCAGCCCGAACCTTAACGGGGAGCTGTTTTTT
CDR3: CASSPNLNGELFF

V: TRBV29-1
J: TRBJ2-7
size: .
D: TRBD1
DNA: TGCAGCGTGGGACAGGGCCAGCCCTACGAGCAGTACTTC
CDR3: CSVGQGQPYEQYF

V: TRBV7-9
J: TRBJ1-1
size: few
D: .
DNA: TGTGCCAGCAGCTTAGTTGGGGCCGGGGAAGCTTTCTTT
CDR3: CASSLVGAGEAFF

V: TRBV2
J: TRBJ1-1
size: .
D: .
DNA: TGTGCCAGCAGCCCTACCGTGAGGACGGGGGCTTTCTTT
CDR3: CASSPTVRTGAFF

V: TRBV27
J: TRBJ1-1
size: .
D: .
DNA: TGTGCCAGCAGTCTCCATACCAGGGGTAGGGCCACTGAAGCTTTCTTT
CDR3: CASSLHTRGRATEAFF

V: TRBV2
J: TRBJ2-1
size: few
D: .
DNA: TGTGCCAGCAGTGGGACAGTCAGCAACAATGAGCAGTTCTTC
CDR3: CASSGTVSNNEQFF

V: TRBV5-1
J: TRBJ1-3
size: few
D: .
DNA: TGCGCCAGCAGCGGGGAGGCTGGAAACACCATATATTTT
CDR3: CASSGEAGNTIYF

V: TRBV7-2
J: TRBJ2-5
size: .
D: TRBD2
DNA: TGTGCCAGCAGCTTACAGCGGGGGGGTCGGGAGACCCAGTACTTC
CDR3: CASSLQRGGRETQYF

V: TRBV27
J: TRBJ2-7
size: few
D: TRBD2
DNA: TGTGCCAGCTCTAGGGCTAGCGGGGTAGCCTACGAGCAGTACTTC
CDR3: CASSRASGVAYEQYF

V: TRBV2
J: TRBJ1-5
size: few
D: .
DNA: TGTGCCAGCGATACAGTGGATCAGCCCCAGCATTTT
CDR3: CASDTVDQPQHF